These 30 T cell receptor beta chains share one sample of origin, sequenced in a study of T cell repertoires in cytomegalovirus infection. TCRdb redid the calling of the reads with MiXCR, one entry per CDR3 protein. This table has roughly 570,000 distinct CDR3 sequences, 40% appearing once. These receptors lack a known antigen. The input for sequencing was cultured PBMCs, taken from culture after CMV antigen stimulation. The receptors shown here come from a human donor in good health (CMV status not recorded). Some clones in this sample may be carry-over from other donors' samples.

The chain joins TRBV28 to TRBJ1-6; weak D call: TRBD1 (5 bases). The germline CDR1 and CDR2 sequences are MDHEN and SYDVKM. The CDR3 contains 14 residues. V shed 3 bases and J shed 11 bases, with 14 bases lying between them. DNA of the CDR3: TGTGCCAGCAGTTTGGGAGGCGGGGGTCCACCCCTCCACTTT. Its translation: CASSLGGGGPPLHF.

V gene TRBV7-2 combines with J gene TRBJ2-5; D gene ambiguous. V gave up 1 base and J gave up 5 bases, with 8 bases separating them. CDR3 size: 13 residues. Germline CDR1 and CDR2: SGHTA and FQGNSA. The DNA of the CDR3 is TGTGCCAGCAGCTTAGGATCAGAGGAGACCCAGTACTTC. Translating it yields CASSLGSEETQYF. Full variable domain (outside the CDR3, taken from reference TRBV7-2 and TRBJ2-5): GAGVSQSPSNKVTEKGKDVELRCDPISGHTALYWYRQSLGQGLEFLIYFQGNSAPDKSGLPSDRFSAERTGGSVSTLTIQRTQQEDSAVYLCASSLGSEETQYFGPGTRLLVL.

This chain connects TRBV7-2 to TRBJ1-2, with TRBD1 matching over 10 bases. Germline CDR1 and CDR2: SGHTA and FQGNSA. The CDR3 consists of 14 residues. Losses at the gene ends were 11 bases for V and 8 bases for J; bases not matched to a gene: 14. CDR3: CASERDRGSGGYTF. As DNA, the CDR3 is TGTGCCTCTGAGAGGGACAGGGGATCGGGGGGCTACACCTTC. Full variable domain (remainder filled in from reference TRBV7-2 and TRBJ1-2): GAGVSQSPSNKVTEKGKDVELRCDPISGHTALYWYRQSLGQGLEFLIYFQGNSAPDKSGLPSDRFSAERTGGSVSTLTIQRTQQEDSAVYLCASERDRGSGGYTFGSGTRLTVV.

This clonotype was seen a few times. This chain uses TRBV5-1 with TRBJ2-7; TRBD1 aligns across 12 bases. Germline loops: CDR1 SGHRS, CDR2 YFSETQ. Trimming removed 4 bases from V and 3 bases from J; junction bases left unmatched: 8. CDR3 length equals 16 residues. The CDR3 is CASSRGGTGGYYEQYF. Here the CDR3 DNA reads TGCGCCAGCAGCCGGGGGGGGACAGGGGGCTACTACGAGCAGTACTTC. Complete variable domain (other parts from reference TRBV5-1 and TRBJ2-7): KAGVTQTPRYLIKTRGQQVTLSCSPISGHRSVSWYQQTPGQGLQFLFEYFSETQRNKGNFPGRFSGRQFSNSRSEMNVSTLELGDSALYLCASSRGGTGGYYEQYFGPGTRLTVT.

This clonotype was seen a few times. The rearrangement links TRBV2 to TRBJ2-3, with 12 bases fitting TRBD2. Losses at the gene ends were 5 bases for V and 2 bases for J; bases not matched to a gene: 2. Germline V gene lookup returns CDR1 SNHLY and CDR2 FYNNEI. The CDR3 consists of 15 residues. This CDR3 is CASSRTSGATDTQYF. DNA of the CDR3: TGTGCCAGCAGTAGGACTAGCGGGGCCACAGATACGCAGTATTTT.

The sample holds a few counts of this clonotype. The chain uses TRBV7-2 and TRBJ2-5, with D uncertain. Trimming removed 2 bases at V and 5 bases at J, with 6 bases between. In germline, CDR1 is SGHTA, CDR2 FQGNSA. The CDR3 sequence is 12 residues long. CDR3 DNA: TGTGCCAGCAGCTTACTCAAGGAGACCCAGTACTTC. This codes for CASSLLKETQYF.

This chain uses TRBV7-9 with TRBJ2-1; unclear D gene. This CDR3 is 12 amino acids long. V was cut by 2 bases and J by 6 bases, with 5 bases left in between. Germline CDR1 and CDR2: SEHNR and FQNEAQ (reference sequence). The CDR3 sequence: CASSLSPNEQFF. The CDR3 nucleotides read TGTGCCAGCAGCTTAAGTCCCAATGAGCAGTTCTTC. Full variable domain (rest looked up from reference TRBV7-9 and TRBJ2-1): DTGVSQNPRHKITKRGQNVTFRCDPISEHNRLYWYRQTLGQGPEFLTYFQNEAQLEKSRLLSDRFSAERPKGSFSTLEIQRTEQGDSAMYLCASSLSPNEQFFGPGTRLTVL.

This clonotype was seen a handful of times. The chain joins TRBV19 to TRBJ1-1, with D tentatively TRBD1 (5 bases). The germline V and J ends were trimmed by 7 bases and 7 bases, with 13 bases remaining between them. The CDR3 contains 12 residues. Germline V CDR1 and CDR2: LNHDA, SQIVND (reference sequence). The CDR3 DNA reads as TGTGCCAGTAAGCAGGGCAGCGGTGAAGCTTTCTTT. Translated, it gives CASKQGSGEAFF.

The chain couples TRBV19 to TRBJ1-1, with unresolved D. CDR1 is LNHDA and CDR2 is SQIVND in the germline V gene (reference sequence). V dropped 1 base and J dropped 4 bases, with 13 bases sitting between them. The CDR3 sequence is 15 residues long. This CDR3 reads CASSIGWGVRTEAFF. CDR3 coding DNA: TGTGCCAGTAGTATAGGTTGGGGAGTTCGCACTGAAGCTTTCTTT.

As to this clonotype: Lacking the conserved final phenylalanine or tryptophan, this CDR3 likely reflects a read error. No DNA is shown, since the ends of the CDR3 on it are uncertain; the CDR3 is the one TCRdb lists. CDR3 amino acids: CASSFTGETPYC. The V gene is TRBV27, the J gene TRBJ2-5. The CDR3 contains 12 residues when both ends are counted. CDR1 is MNHEY, CDR2 SMNVEV, per germline (reference sequence).

This chain uses TRBV19 with TRBJ1-5; 11 positions match TRBD1. The CDR3 sequence is 14 residues long. The germline CDR1 and CDR2 sequences are LNHDA and SQIVND (reference sequence). With 5 bases clipped from V and 6 bases from J, the junction kept 3 bases outside the gene matches. The CDR3 DNA reads as TGTGCCAGTAGTGGACAGGGGGCACGTCAGCCCCAGCATTTT. Translating it yields CASSGQGARQPQHF.

The rearrangement uses TRBV12-3 or TRBV12-4 and TRBJ1-1, with D possibly TRBD1 on 5 matching bases. The V gene lost 4 bases and the J gene lost 1 base, with 13 bases spanning the gap. The CDR3 runs to 15 residues. The CDR3 protein is CASSSQTTGNTEAFF. CDR3 in DNA: TGTGCCAGCAGTTCACAAACCACAGGGAACACTGAAGCTTTCTTT.

This clonotype was counted between two and nine times. J is TRBJ2-7 and V is TRBV7-9; TRBD1 matches 10 bases. Trimming at V came to 5 bases and at J to 6 bases, leaving 7 bases not matched to a gene. The germline gives CDR1 SEHNR, CDR2 FQNEAQ (reference sequence). This CDR3 spans 14 amino acids. The CDR3 DNA is TGTGCCAGCAGCATAACCGGGGACAGGGGCGAGCAGTACTTC. It is translated as CASSITGDRGEQYF.

This chain joins TRBV20-1 and TRBJ2-5; 13 nucleotides agree with TRBD2. CDR3 length: 16 amino acids. V lost 0 bases to trimming and J lost 5 bases; unmatched junction nucleotides: 6. CDR1 is DFQATT, CDR2 SNEGSKA, per germline (reference sequence). The CDR3 DNA reads as TGCAGTGCTAGAGAAACTAGCGGGGGGGGAGGGGAGACCCAGTACTTC. The encoded protein is CSARETSGGGGETQYF.

This clonotype turned up a few times. The V call is TRBV7-2, the J call TRBJ2-3, with D perhaps TRBD2 (6 bases). Trimming stripped 1 base from V and 5 bases from J, with 13 bases between. Per germline, CDR1 SGHTA and CDR2 FQGNSA. This CDR3 has 15 residues. The CDR3 here is CASSLVAGSGDTQYF. CDR3 nucleotides: TGTGCCAGCAGCTTAGTAGCCGGGAGTGGAGATACGCAGTATTTT.

Concerning this clonotype itself: The CDR3 carries no conserved terminal phenylalanine or tryptophan, so it likely arises from a read error. The chain employs TRBV28 and TRBJ1-1; D remains unclear. The CDR3 has 15 residues. V lost 4 bases and J 0 bases, leaving 12 bases between the germline ends. From germline, CDR1 is MDHEN and CDR2 SYDVKM. This CDR3 reads CASSSPVWVNTEAFS. The CDR3 bases are TGTGCCAGCAGTTCCCCCGTCTGGGTGAACACTGAAGCTTTCTCT.

The rearrangement joins TRBV18 to TRBJ2-7; no reliable D call. In germline, CDR1 is KGHSH, CDR2 LQKENI. The CDR3 loop spans 13 amino acids. V gave up 4 bases and J gave up 2 bases, with 9 bases separating them. The CDR3 sequence: CASSLWATYEQYF. In DNA, the CDR3 is TGTGCCAGCTCACTGTGGGCCACCTACGAGCAGTACTTC.

V is TRBV27 and J is TRBJ2-2; weak D call: TRBD2 (6 bases). V shed 3 bases and J shed 7 bases, with 24 bases lying between them. The germline V gene encodes CDR1 MNHEY and CDR2 SMNVEV (reference sequence). This CDR3 is built from 18 residues. In DNA, the CDR3 is TGTGCCAGCAGTTTCTTCGGGAGAGCGGGCCGGCGGGGCGGGGAGCTGTTTTTT. Protein: CASSFFGRAGRRGGELFF.

This clonotype was seen only once. J is TRBJ2-3 and V is TRBV4-2, with a weak D call TRBD2 (6 bases). Trimming took 5 bases from V and 2 from J, leaving 14 bases between them. There are 15 residues in the CDR3. The germline V gene has CDR1 LGHNA and CDR2 YNFKEQ. The DNA of the CDR3 is TGTGCCAGCAGCGCTAGCGTTGGTAACACAGATACGCAGTATTTT. Protein: CASSASVGNTDTQYF.

V gene TRBV7-2 combines with J gene TRBJ2-1; a weak D match, TRBD2 (6 bases). Germline V gene sequence: CDR1 SGHTA, CDR2 FQGNSA. The V and J ends lost 5 bases and 2 bases respectively, with 10 bases between them. The CDR3 spans 14 residues. CDR3 nucleotide sequence: TGTGCCAGCAGCCCGGGACTCCCCTACAATGAGCAGTTCTTC. Translation gives CASSPGLPYNEQFF.

This chain links TRBV12-3 or TRBV12-4 with TRBJ1-4; possibly TRBD1 for D (6 bases). Trimming took 8 bases from V and 7 from J, leaving 17 bases between them. The CDR3 length is 14 residues. This CDR3 is CASRNAGVREKLFF. In nucleotides, the CDR3 is TGTGCCAGCCGTAATGCAGGGGTTCGTGAAAAACTGTTTTTT.

The V and J genes are TRBV27 and TRBJ2-4; perhaps D is TRBD1 or TRBD2 (5 bases each). V shed 3 bases and J shed 0 bases, with 12 bases lying between them. There are 16 residues in the CDR3. Germline-derived CDR1 and CDR2 are MNHEY and SMNVEV (reference sequence). The CDR3 nucleotides are TGTGCCAGCAGTTTGCGCTGGGACCTAGCCAAAAACATTCAGTACTTC. Translating gives CASSLRWDLAKNIQYF.

In this sample, this clonotype turned up a few times. The chain combines TRBV2 with TRBJ1-6; TRBD1 matches at 7 bases. The germline gives CDR1 SNHLY, CDR2 FYNNEI. Unmatched junction bases numbered 5, after V lost 5 bases and J lost 10 bases. This CDR3 is built from 13 residues. This chain's CDR3 is CASSKGAGSPLHF. In nucleotides, the CDR3 is TGTGCCAGCAGTAAGGGGGCAGGGTCACCCCTCCACTTT.

This clonotype was seen many times. V is TRBV7-2 and J is TRBJ1-5; a weak D match, TRBD1 (5 bases). Trimming stripped 5 bases from V and 2 bases from J, with 13 bases between. CDR3 length equals 15 residues. Looked up from germline, CDR1 is SGHTA and CDR2 is FQGNSA. DNA of the CDR3: TGTGCCAGCAGCGTAGGGGTCGGTCGCAATCAGCCCCAGCATTTT. Amino acid sequence: CASSVGVGRNQPQHF.

This clonotype was observed a few times. CDR3 loop: CASSSTGIMGNYEQYF. CDR3 bases: TGCGCCAGCAGCTCGACCGGGATCATGGGTAACTACGAGCAGTACTTC. This rearrangement joins TRBV5-1 to TRBJ2-7; perhaps TRBD2 as D (5 bases). This CDR3 has 16 residues. The V gene's germline CDR1 is SGHRS and CDR2 YFSETQ. V gave up 3 bases and J gave up 3 bases, with 19 bases separating them.

This chain links TRBV12-3 or TRBV12-4 with TRBJ1-2; possibly TRBD1 for D (5 bases). Trimming stripped 5 bases from V and 8 bases from J, with 15 bases between. This CDR3 spans 13 amino acids. CDR3 coding DNA: TGTGCCAGCAGTGTGGACACCGCCTACGGCTACACCTTC. Amino acids: CASSVDTAYGYTF.

The rearrangement joins TRBV5-1 to TRBJ2-1; D is ambiguous. CDR1 and CDR2 from the germline V gene are SGHRS and YFSETQ. V dropped 5 bases and J dropped 0 bases, with 12 bases sitting between them. This CDR3 has 15 amino acids. The CDR3 sequence is CASSGRPFSYNEQFF. The CDR3 nucleotides are TGCGCCAGCAGTGGTAGACCATTCTCCTACAATGAGCAGTTCTTC.

The chain joins TRBV4-3 to TRBJ2-3; D possibly corresponds to TRBD2 (6 bases). Trimming cost V 0 bases and J 1 base, with 11 bases left between them. The CDR3 is made up of 16 amino acids. Germline CDR1 is LGHNA and CDR2 is YSLEER. The CDR3 DNA reads as TGCGCCAGCAGCCAAGAGGGCGGGATACGCACAGATACGCAGTATTTT. Translated, it gives CASSQEGGIRTDTQYF.

In its sample, this clonotype was seen a few times. This chain links TRBV12-5 with TRBJ1-5, with D unresolved. Trimming removed 2 bases at V and 5 bases at J, with 13 bases between. The CDR3 extends over 15 amino acids. Germline lookup yields CDR1 LGHNT and CDR2 FRNRAP. CDR3 in DNA: TGTGCTAGTGGTTTGCCGGGCCCCGGATATCAGCCCCAGCATTTT. Residues: CASGLPGPGYQPQHF.

This chain connects TRBV15 to TRBJ2-7, with 7 bases fitting TRBD2. With 0 bases clipped from V and 3 bases from J, the junction kept 11 bases outside the gene matches. This CDR3 region has 17 residues. Germline V gene sequence: CDR1 LNHNV, CDR2 YYDKDF (reference sequence). CDR3 loop: CATSRDPAGRDYYEQYF. DNA of the CDR3: TGTGCCACCAGCAGAGATCCAGCGGGAAGGGATTACTACGAGCAGTACTTC.